The clone carrying this T cell receptor (beta chain) has more than one count but fewer than ten. Given a much more abundant clone one base away, this may be a read error. This specimen comes from a study of T cells in Graves' hyperthyroidism and ophthalmopathy. Template material for amplifying TCR beta CDR3 regions consisted of RNA transcripts. Carried out on the TCR CDR3, a first-round RT-PCR used the HTBI primer set. From the multiplex PCR reads, TCRdb called clonotypes with MiXCR, one entry per CDR3 protein. Of around 350,000 distinct CDR3 sequences listed, over 15% are singletons. The germline gives CDR1 SGHAT, CDR2 FQNNGV. This CDR3 has 14 amino acids. Trimming shortened V by 8 bases and J by 0 bases, and 11 bases separated the two germline ends.

Sequencing was carried out using blood. The source of this sequence is a woman between 18 and 29 years old with Graves' hyperthyroidism. The chain employs TRBV11-2 and TRBJ1-3; no reliable D call. The CDR3 DNA is TGTGCCAGCTGCGCGGCTCACTCTGGAAACACCATATATTTT. Translation: CASCAAHSGNTIYF.